These 17 T cell receptor beta chains were sequenced from one sample in a study of shared clonotypes between healthy human individuals (dated by TCRdb to 2018 to 2020). Libraries were prepared through the immunoSEQ multiplex PCR assay. The table was pulled from immuneACCESS by TCRdb, which kept in-frame rearrangements only. Such tables lose some clones; where checked, under half of the loss comes from unresolved V genes, and the rest has no known cause. In all, the sample holds about 2 million clones, and 85% to 95% of those were seen once. The top ten clonotypes cover 0.1% to 0.15% of the sample. Sequencing was done on a sample of naive CD4+ T cells sorted from blood. In light of the paper, this sample's cell subset or site label describes: CD45RA+ positively selected. These receptors were obtained from a man aged 18 to 35 in good health.

V usage is TRBV6-4 and J usage is TRBJ1-6, with a tentative D call TRBD1 (5 bases). The V gene's germline CDR1 is MRHNA and CDR2 SNTAGT. The CDR3 contains 14 residues. V was trimmed by 5 bases and J by 5 bases, leaving 10 bases between them. The CDR3 DNA sequence: TGTGCCAGCAGTTACGGGGCCGATAATTCACCCCTCCACTTT. This encodes CASSYGADNSPLHF.

The chain has TRBV6-1 and TRBJ1-1, with D perhaps TRBD1 (6 bases). The V gene lost 5 bases and the J gene lost 1 base, with 11 bases spanning the gap. Germline V gene lookup returns CDR1 MNHNS and CDR2 SASEGT. The CDR3 extends over 14 amino acids. The DNA of the CDR3 is TGTGCCAGCAGTTATACAGGGCCGAACACTGAAGCTTTCTTT. Protein product: CASSYTGPNTEAFF.

The rearrangement uses TRBV6-1 and TRBJ1-5; D is undetermined. V lost 4 bases to trimming and J lost 1 base, with 23 bases between them. This CDR3 is 19 amino acids long. Germline-derived CDR1 and CDR2 are MNHNS and SASEGT. The CDR3 spells CASSARGRRADPSNQPQHF. The CDR3, as DNA: TGTGCCAGCAGTGCCCGCGGAAGGAGGGCAGACCCAAGCAATCAGCCCCAGCATTTT.

The chain employs TRBV5-1 and TRBJ1-3; a weak D match, TRBD1 (5 bases). Trimming cost V 3 bases and J 0 bases, with 10 bases left between them. Germline V gene lookup returns CDR1 SGHRS and CDR2 YFSETQ. The CDR3 sequence is 15 residues long. CDR3 region: CASSSDRSSGNTIYF. The CDR3 region has the DNA TGCGCCAGCAGCTCAGACAGAAGCTCTGGAAACACCATATATTTT.

This rearrangement joins TRBV10-2 to TRBJ2-7, with D possibly being TRBD1 (5 bases). The germline gives CDR1 WSHSY, CDR2 SAAADI. V was cut by 5 bases and J by 7 bases, with 9 bases left in between. The CDR3 extends over 11 amino acids. The CDR3 spells CASSKGVEQYF. In DNA, the CDR3 is TGCGCCAGCAGTAAAGGGGTTGAGCAGTACTTC.

The chain couples TRBV5-1 to TRBJ2-7, with 9 nucleotides matching TRBD1. This CDR3 region has 15 residues. With V trimmed by 3 bases and J by 4 bases, 8 bases remained unmatched. The germline V gene has CDR1 SGHRS and CDR2 YFSETQ. CDR3 protein: CASSWGTGKRYEQYF. The CDR3 DNA is TGCGCCAGCAGCTGGGGGACAGGGAAAAGGTACGAGCAGTACTTC.

This clone appeared once. The V gene is TRBV7-9, the J gene TRBJ1-5; weak D call: TRBD1 (6 bases). The V gene lost 0 bases and the J gene lost 0 bases, with 18 bases spanning the gap. CDR3 size: 19 residues. The germline V gene has CDR1 SEHNR and CDR2 FQNEAQ (reference sequence). In DNA, the CDR3 is TGTGCCAGCAGCTTAGCCCTCGGGGGCTCCCTCTATAGCAATCAGCCCCAGCATTTT. Translation gives CASSLALGGSLYSNQPQHF.

This rearrangement joins TRBV11-2 to TRBJ2-2, with D hard to call. Germline CDR1 and CDR2: SGHAT and FQNNGV. Trimming left V 3 bases short and J 3 bases short, with 11 bases between. The CDR3 runs 15 residues. The CDR3 reads CASSLDQLDTGELFF. In DNA, the CDR3 is TGTGCCAGCAGCTTGGACCAATTGGACACCGGGGAGCTGTTTTTT.

This chain uses TRBV19 with TRBJ2-7, with D unresolved. Trimming removed 3 bases at V and 4 bases at J, with 13 bases between. CDR3 length equals 14 residues. CDR1 is LNHDA and CDR2 is SQIVND in the germline V gene (reference sequence). The DNA for the CDR3 is TGTGCCAGTAGTATTGTTGTTGCCGGGTACGAGCAGTACTTC. Its translation is CASSIVVAGYEQYF. The full variable domain, rest sourced from reference TRBV19 and TRBJ2-7, is DGGITQSPKYLFRKEGQNVTLSCEQNLNHDAMYWYRQDPGQGLRLIYYSQIVNDFQKGDIAEGYSVSREKKESFPLTVTSAQKNPTAFYLCASSIVVAGYEQYFGPGTRLTVT.

This clone appeared a single time. The chain joins TRBV18 to TRBJ2-5; maybe TRBD2 (5 bases). V was clipped by 4 bases and J by 4 bases, with 13 bases between them. The germline V gene encodes CDR1 KGHSH and CDR2 LQKENI. CDR3 length equals 14 residues. In DNA, the CDR3 is TGTGCCAGCTCACTCGGGGTCGTGGGAGAGACCCAGTACTTC. Residues: CASSLGVVGETQYF.

The chain links TRBV6-1 to TRBJ1-2, with D perhaps matching TRBD1 (6 bases). V lost 0 bases to trimming and J lost 5 bases, with 16 bases between them. The CDR3 spans 16 residues. In germline, CDR1 is MNHNS, CDR2 SASEGT. CDR3 sequence reads: CASSEAPGGGGYGYTF. Here the CDR3 DNA reads TGTGCCAGCAGTGAAGCCCCGGGGGGGGGCGGGTATGGCTACACCTTC.

This chain connects TRBV7-2 to TRBJ2-5; D unclear. The CDR3 runs 15 residues. Trimming removed 2 bases from V and 1 base from J, with 11 bases in between. CDR1 and CDR2 (germline): SGHTA, FQGNSA. CDR3 sequence (DNA): TGTGCCAGCAGCTTATATGTGGCTCCCCAAGAGACCCAGTACTTC. This codes for CASSLYVAPQETQYF. Full variable domain (remainder filled in from reference TRBV7-2 and TRBJ2-5): GAGVSQSPSNKVTEKGKDVELRCDPISGHTALYWYRQSLGQGLEFLIYFQGNSAPDKSGLPSDRFSAERTGGSVSTLTIQRTQQEDSAVYLCASSLYVAPQETQYFGPGTRLLVL.

The chain is built from TRBV5-1 and TRBJ2-7; no clear D. Germline CDR1 and CDR2: SGHRS and YFSETQ. The V and J ends lost 2 bases and 3 bases respectively, with 6 bases between them. This CDR3 is 12 amino acids long. The CDR3 loop reads CASSFDLYEQYF. CDR3 coding DNA: TGCGCCAGCAGCTTCGACCTCTACGAGCAGTACTTC. Supplemented by reference TRBV5-1 and TRBJ2-7, the full variable domain reads KAGVTQTPRYLIKTRGQQVTLSCSPISGHRSVSWYQQTPGQGLQFLFEYFSETQRNKGNFPGRFSGRQFSNSRSEMNVSTLELGDSALYLCASSFDLYEQYFGPGTRLTVT.

The chain couples TRBV4-1 to TRBJ1-2; no clear D gene. Trimming shortened V by 3 bases and J by 0 bases, and 11 bases separated the two germline ends. The germline V gene encodes CDR1 MGHRA and CDR2 YSYEKL. CDR3 length: 15 amino acids. The CDR3 region is CASSHESSANYGYTF. DNA of the CDR3: TGCGCCAGCAGCCACGAGAGTTCAGCTAACTATGGCTACACCTTC.

With respect to this clone: The sample holds other DNA sequences that translate to the same CDR3. The chain uses TRBV7-9 and TRBJ2-3; D perhaps matches TRBD1 (5 bases). Germline loops: CDR1 SEHNR, CDR2 FQNEAQ (reference sequence). CDR3 length equals 16 residues. Trimming removed 1 base at V and 0 bases at J, with 11 bases between. CDR3 coding DNA: TGTGCCAGCAGCTTAGGACAGACAACTAGCACAGATACGCAGTATTTT. It codes for CASSLGQTTSTDTQYF.

The genes are TRBV7-2 and TRBJ2-7; D gene uncertain. V was clipped by 5 bases and J by 6 bases, with 17 bases between them. This CDR3 has 14 amino acids. In germline, CDR1 is SGHTA, CDR2 FQGNSA. The CDR3 is CASSQESASAEQYF. CDR3 DNA: TGTGCCAGCAGCCAGGAGTCCGCTAGTGCCGAGCAGTACTTC.

The chain recombines TRBV7-9 with TRBJ2-7; TRBD2 matches at 13 bases. CDR1 and CDR2 (germline): SEHNR, FQNEAQ (reference sequence). The CDR3 covers 19 residues. The trim removed 2 bases at V and 5 bases at J, leaving 15 bases unmatched. The CDR3 loop is CASSLFRTSGGAVRHEQYF. CDR3 DNA: TGTGCCAGCAGCTTATTTCGCACTAGCGGGGGGGCCGTTCGTCACGAGCAGTACTTC.